This TCR beta chain emerged from a study of T-cell memory formation after mild COVID-19. Whole-study context: Among the donors, TCR clusters were largely specific to each donor.

Concerning this clonotype itself: Antigen unknown.

TCRdb called the 5' RACE reads again in MiXCR, with one record for every CDR3 protein. The top ten clones hold about 3.5% of a sample with under 200,000 distinct CDR3 sequences, 11% of them seen once. Overall study results and limits: Contracting clones localized mainly to CM and EM when CD4+ and mainly to EMRA when CD8+.

CDR1 and CDR2 (germline): SGHNT, YYREEE (reference sequence). This CDR3 has 15 residues. The V segment lost 1 base and the J segment 4 bases; nucleotides outside the gene matches: 3. The genes are TRBV5-4 and TRBJ2-3; 10 bases fit TRBD2. Source material: PBMCs or a T cell subset sorted from them (not recorded which). This sequence was found in a young man who had mild COVID-19 (a few samples of this study predate the infection). Cell type and time point are not known. CDR3 bases: TGTGCCAGCAGCTTGATAGCGGGGGGAGCAGATACGCAGTATTTT. This encodes CASSLIAGGADTQYF.